The next 12 T cell receptor beta chains were all read from a single sample in a study of blood T cell repertoires in COVID-19. TCRdb's copy holds only in-frame clones and misses some; the assay was immunoSEQ multiplex PCR. The sample has a few hundred thousand clones; around 91% are singletons. Sequences were obtained from PBMCs or T cells enriched from blood (not recorded which). The receptors here all came from a man aged 25 to 45 who had recovered from COVID-19.

The chain carries TRBV28 and TRBJ2-3, with D perhaps matching TRBD1 (5 bases). Trimming took off 6 bases at V and 2 bases at J, with 9 bases between the two ends. The germline V gene encodes CDR1 MDHEN and CDR2 SYDVKM. This CDR3 has 13 amino acids. The CDR3: CASRAGITDTQYF. The DNA of the CDR3 is TGTGCCAGCAGGGCAGGGATCACAGATACGCAGTATTTT.

The chain links TRBV24-1 to TRBJ2-5; weak D call: TRBD1 (6 bases). CDR3 length equals 15 residues. V was cut by 3 bases and J by 5 bases, with 15 bases left in between. Per germline, CDR1 KGHDR and CDR2 SFDVKD. CDR3: CATSDAQGMGETQYF. The CDR3 DNA reads as TGTGCCACCAGTGATGCACAGGGTATGGGGGAGACCCAGTACTTC.

The chain couples TRBV28 to TRBJ2-7, with D perhaps matching TRBD2 (6 bases). Germline loops: CDR1 MDHEN, CDR2 SYDVKM. Trimming left V 5 bases short and J 1 base short, with 12 bases between. This CDR3 contains 14 residues. The CDR3 is CASSPGGLSYEQYF. The CDR3 nucleotides read TGTGCCAGCAGTCCCGGAGGGTTGTCCTACGAGCAGTACTTC.

The chain combines TRBV18 with TRBJ2-1; 12 positions agree with TRBD1. The junction had 12 bases not matched to a gene; V was cut back by 4 bases and J by 2 bases. The germline gives CDR1 KGHSH, CDR2 LQKENI. The CDR3 is 19 residues long. The CDR3, as DNA: TGTGCCAGCTCACGCACCGGGACAGGGGGCGATATGGCCTACAATGAGCAGTTCTTC. Its translation is CASSRTGTGGDMAYNEQFF.

J is TRBJ1-2 and V is TRBV28, with 8 bases fitting TRBD1. CDR1 and CDR2 from the germline V gene are MDHEN and SYDVKM. The CDR3 extends over 16 amino acids. Losses at the gene ends were 5 bases for V and 7 bases for J; bases not matched to a gene: 15. The CDR3 is CASSLQQRGQGLGYTF. The CDR3 nucleotides read TGTGCCAGCAGTCTACAACAGAGAGGACAGGGCCTTGGCTACACCTTC.

This chain joins TRBV18 and TRBJ1-1; D unresolved. Germline V gives CDR1 KGHSH, CDR2 LQKENI. The CDR3 totals 13 residues. V dropped 4 bases and J dropped 0 bases, with 6 bases sitting between them. The CDR3 is CASSLEVNTEAFF. CDR3 DNA: TGTGCCAGCTCACTTGAGGTGAACACTGAAGCTTTCTTT.

This sequence joins TRBV5-4 and TRBJ2-2, with TRBD2 as a possible D gene (6 bases). The length of the CDR3 is 13 residues. From germline, CDR1 is SGHNT and CDR2 YYREEE (reference sequence). V lost 4 bases, J lost 7 bases, and 11 bases lay in between. CDR3 amino acids: CASSVAGGGELFF. CDR3 sequence (DNA): TGTGCCAGCAGCGTGGCCGGGGGCGGGGAGCTGTTTTTT.

The chain combines TRBV6-5 with TRBJ2-2; TRBD1 might be the D (5 bases). This CDR3 region has 13 residues. The germline V gene encodes CDR1 MNHEY and CDR2 SVGAGI. The V end lost 4 bases, the J end lost 3 bases, and 6 bases lay between the germline ends. DNA for the CDR3: TGTGCCAGCAGTTCCAGGGACACCGGGGAGCTGTTTTTT. This translates into CASSSRDTGELFF.

The CDR3 nucleotides read TGCGCCAGCAGCAGCCGACAGGGTCTAGATACGCAGTATTTT. It translates to CASSSRQGLDTQYF. The chain recombines TRBV5-1 with TRBJ2-3; 7 nucleotides match TRBD1. The germline CDR1 and CDR2 sequences are SGHRS and YFSETQ. The CDR3 spans 14 residues. The ends lost 4 bases at V and 5 bases at J; junction bases unmatched: 7. Combining the CDR3 with reference TRBV5-1 and TRBJ2-3 gives the whole variable domain KAGVTQTPRYLIKTRGQQVTLSCSPISGHRSVSWYQQTPGQGLQFLFEYFSETQRNKGNFPGRFSGRQFSNSRSEMNVSTLELGDSALYLCASSSRQGLDTQYFGPGTRLTVL.

In this sample, this clone turned up once. The rearrangement joins TRBV15 to TRBJ2-5; TRBD1 matches at 8 bases. Germline-derived CDR1 and CDR2 are LNHNV and YYDKDF (reference sequence). The CDR3 has 14 residues. Trimming took 5 bases from V and 5 from J; bases not matched to a gene: 7. The CDR3 loop reads CATSRGQATETQYF. The CDR3 DNA sequence: TGTGCCACCAGCCGGGGACAGGCCACCGAGACCCAGTACTTC.

The CDR3: CASSFSSATYNEQFF. DNA for the CDR3: TGTGCCAGCAGCTTTTCTAGCGCAACCTACAATGAGCAGTTCTTC. J is TRBJ2-1 and V is TRBV7-3, with TRBD2 as a possible D gene (6 bases). The CDR3 has 15 amino acids. V lost 3 bases and J lost 2, with 11 bases in between. Germline lookup yields CDR1 SGHTA and CDR2 FQGTGA. Complete variable domain (other parts from reference TRBV7-3 and TRBJ2-1): GAGVSQTPSNKVTEKGKYVELRCDPISGHTALYWYRQSLGQGPEFLIYFQGTGAADDSGLPNDRFFAVRPEGSVSTLKIQRTERGDSAVYLCASSFSSATYNEQFFGPGTRLTVL.

This clone came up a few times. J is TRBJ2-7 and V is TRBV5-6; 9 bases agree with TRBD1. This CDR3 spans 15 amino acids. After removal of 1 base from V and 5 bases from J, the junction contained 7 bases not matched to a gene. CDR1 and CDR2 from the germline V gene are SGHDT and YYEEEE. The CDR3 nucleotides read TGTGCCAGCAGCTTGTGGGGGGACAGGGTGAACGAGCAGTACTTC. This sequence encodes CASSLWGDRVNEQYF.